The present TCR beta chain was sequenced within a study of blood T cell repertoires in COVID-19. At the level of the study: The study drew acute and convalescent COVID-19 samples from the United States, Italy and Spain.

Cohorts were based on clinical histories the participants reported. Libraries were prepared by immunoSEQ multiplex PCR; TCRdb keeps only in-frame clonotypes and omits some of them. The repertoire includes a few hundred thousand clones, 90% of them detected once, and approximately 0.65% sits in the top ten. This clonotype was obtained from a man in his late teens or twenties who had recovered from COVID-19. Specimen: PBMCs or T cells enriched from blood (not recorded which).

The CDR3 DNA reads TGTGCCAGCAGCCAATTCGGACAGGGGGACACTGAAGCTTTCTTT. As protein: CASSQFGQGDTEAFF. The chain has TRBV3-1 (or the pseudogene TRBV3-2) and TRBJ1-1, with 10 bases aligning to TRBD1. Germline V gene data show CDR1 as LGHDT and CDR2 as YNNKEL (reference sequence). This CDR3 has 15 amino acids. V shed 2 bases and J 3 bases; nucleotides not matched to a gene: 3.